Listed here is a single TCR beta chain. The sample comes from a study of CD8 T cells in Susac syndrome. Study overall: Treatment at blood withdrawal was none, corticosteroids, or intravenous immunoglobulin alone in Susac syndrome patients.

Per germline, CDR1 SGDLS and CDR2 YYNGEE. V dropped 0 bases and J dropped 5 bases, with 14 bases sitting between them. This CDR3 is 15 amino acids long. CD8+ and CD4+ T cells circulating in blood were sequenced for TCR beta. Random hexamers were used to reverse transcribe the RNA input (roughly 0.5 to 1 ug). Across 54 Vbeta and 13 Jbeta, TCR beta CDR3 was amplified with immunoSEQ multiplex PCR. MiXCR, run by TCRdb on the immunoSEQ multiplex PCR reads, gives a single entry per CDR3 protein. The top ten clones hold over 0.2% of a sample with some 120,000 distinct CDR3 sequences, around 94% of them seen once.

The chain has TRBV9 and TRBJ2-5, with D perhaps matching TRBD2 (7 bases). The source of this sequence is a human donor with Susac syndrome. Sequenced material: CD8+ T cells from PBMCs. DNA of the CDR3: TGTGCCAGCAGCGTAGTTTCGGGGGGCGGGGAGACCCAGTACTTC. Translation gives CASSVVSGGGETQYF.